Sequencing of this T cell receptor (beta chain) was carried out in a study of blood T cell repertoires in COVID-19. Germline V gene sequence: CDR1 ENHRY, CDR2 SYGVKD. V lost 10 bases and J 0 bases, leaving 12 bases between the germline ends. This CDR3 has 13 residues. The table came from immunoSEQ multiplex PCR; TCRdb's copy has only in-frame clones and leaves some out. The sample has some 25,000 clones; about 90% are singletons. Specimen: peripheral blood. The chain is built from TRBV10-3 and TRBJ1-1; TRBD1 is a possible D gene (5 bases). This clonotype originated in a human donor in a cohort sampled during active COVID-19. The CDR3 is CATRARVNTEAFF. The CDR3 nucleotides are TGTGCCACCAGGGCTCGGGTGAACACTGAAGCTTTCTTT.